These 26 T cell receptor beta chains came from one sample sequenced in a study of blood T cell repertoires in COVID-19. Measured with immunoSEQ multiplex PCR; TCRdb has only the in-frame clones, and not every one. The data hold approximately 300,000 clones, with around 90% observed a single time. Sample: peripheral blood. These receptors originate from a woman aged 50 to 60 who had recovered from COVID-19.

The rearrangement uses TRBV30 and TRBJ2-7; tentative D call: TRBD2 (7 bases). The CDR3 length is 13 residues. The germline V and J ends were trimmed by 3 bases and 4 bases, with 13 bases remaining between them. Germline loops: CDR1 GTSNPN, CDR2 SVGIG (reference sequence). In DNA form, the CDR3 reads TGTGCCTGGAGCGTCGGGGGGCAGTACGAGCAGTACTTC. Its protein is CAWSVGGQYEQYF.

The J gene is TRBJ1-2, the V gene TRBV27; maybe TRBD1 (6 bases). V was cut by 6 bases and J by 8 bases, with 34 bases left in between. CDR3 length: 19 residues. Germline CDR1 and CDR2: MNHEY and SMNVEV (reference sequence). As DNA, the CDR3 is TGTGCCAGCAGGAGGGAGGGGGGTTTGGACGGGTCTAGTGCTCGAGGCTACACCTTC. It specifies CASRREGGLDGSSARGYTF.

The genes are TRBV7-2 and TRBJ2-5, with 8 bases aligning to TRBD2. Looked up from germline, CDR1 is SGHTA and CDR2 is FQGNSA. Germline trimming cut 0 bases from V and 2 bases from J; bases unmatched to any gene: 5. The CDR3 covers 16 residues. The CDR3 DNA reads as TGTGCCAGCAGCTTAGCTAGCGGGGCGGGGCAAGAGACCCAGTACTTC. Amino acid sequence: CASSLASGAGQETQYF.

The chain joins TRBV7-2 to TRBJ2-2; D ambiguous. CDR1 and CDR2 from the germline V gene are SGHTA and FQGNSA. This CDR3 has 16 amino acids. Deletions cut 5 bases from V and 4 bases from J, with 17 bases between. CDR3 residues: CASSPHLLGPTGELFF. DNA of the CDR3: TGTGCCAGCAGCCCACACCTTCTAGGCCCCACCGGGGAGCTGTTTTTT.

The chain couples TRBV6-2 or TRBV6-3 to TRBJ2-3; maybe TRBD2 (5 bases). V was clipped by 3 bases and J by 6 bases, with 13 bases between them. The CDR3 is 14 residues long. In germline, CDR1 is MNHEY, CDR2 SVGEGT. CDR3 sequence (DNA): TGTGCCAGCAGTTATCTAGCCCGCGGGGATACGCAGTATTTT. Protein sequence: CASSYLARGDTQYF.

The V call is TRBV18, the J call TRBJ2-4; D might be TRBD2 (5 bases). CDR1 and CDR2 (germline): KGHSH, LQKENI. The V and J ends lost 2 bases and 1 base respectively, with 21 bases between them. There are 19 residues in the CDR3. The CDR3, as DNA: TGTGCCAGCTCACCAGTGTCAGGCGGTCGGGGTTCGGCCAAAAACATTCAGTACTTC. Protein product: CASSPVSGGRGSAKNIQYF. Variable domain in full (rest from reference TRBV18 and TRBJ2-4): NAGVMQNPRHLVRRRGQEARLRCSPMKGHSHVYWYRQLPEEGLKFMVYLQKENIIDESGMPKERFSAEFPKEGPSILRIQQVVRGDSAAYFCASSPVSGGRGSAKNIQYFGAGTRLSVL.

The CDR3 sequence: CASRRGRGTGELFF. The CDR3 bases are TGTGCCAGTAGAAGGGGTCGTGGCACCGGGGAGCTGTTTTTT. V is TRBV19 and J is TRBJ2-2; D is possibly TRBD1 (5 bases). This CDR3 contains 14 residues. Germline CDR1 reads LNHDA; CDR2 reads SQIVND (reference sequence). The V and J ends lost 6 bases and 4 bases respectively, with 12 bases between them.

On this clone itself: One end of the junction is discordant with germline, which a read error may explain. The chain joins TRBV6-2 or TRBV6-3 to TRBJ2-7; D is unclear. The CDR3 sequence is 11 residues long. Per germline, CDR1 MNHEY and CDR2 SVGEGT. In DNA form, the CDR3 reads TGTGCCAGCAGTTACTCCGACGAGCAGTACTTC. The encoded protein is CASSYSDEQYF.

The CDR3 spells CAISETGLDYGYTF. CDR3 DNA sequence: TGTGCCATCAGTGAGACAGGCCTCGACTATGGCTACACCTTC. The chain employs TRBV10-3 and TRBJ1-2; D is possibly TRBD1 (5 bases). The CDR3 totals 14 residues. Germline CDR1 and CDR2: ENHRY and SYGVKD. V was trimmed by 2 bases and J by 3 bases, leaving 10 bases between them.

V usage is TRBV9 and J usage is TRBJ2-3; 11 bases align to TRBD2. CDR3 length: 17 residues. Losses at the gene ends were 1 base for V and 1 base for J; bases not matched to a gene: 5. Germline assignment: CDR1 SGDLS and CDR2 YYNGEE. CDR3 protein: CASSVSLLAGGTDTQYF. Written as DNA, the CDR3 is TGTGCCAGCAGCGTATCCCTACTAGCGGGGGGCACAGATACGCAGTATTTT. Combining the CDR3 with reference TRBV9 and TRBJ2-3 gives the whole variable domain DSGVTQTPKHLITATGQRVTLRCSPRSGDLSVYWYQQSLDQGLQFLIQYYNGEERAKGNILERFSAQQFPDLHSELNLSSLELGDSALYFCASSVSLLAGGTDTQYFGPGTRLTVL.

The rearrangement uses TRBV6-5 and TRBJ1-2, with 7 bases identical to TRBD1. Germline-derived CDR1 and CDR2 are MNHEY and SVGAGI. Trimming cost V 6 bases and J 4 bases; bases outside gene matches: 8. The CDR3 totals 14 residues. This CDR3 is CASRRTGATYGYTF. CDR3 DNA sequence: TGTGCCAGCAGACGAACAGGGGCTACCTATGGCTACACCTTC.

The chain combines TRBV19 with TRBJ2-2; 11 bases map to TRBD2. With 5 bases clipped from V and 5 bases from J, the junction kept 7 bases outside the gene matches. The V gene's germline CDR1 is LNHDA and CDR2 SQIVND (reference sequence). The CDR3 loop spans 16 amino acids. CDR3: CASSVRLAGRTGELFF. CDR3 bases: TGTGCCAGTAGTGTCCGACTAGCGGGGCGAACCGGGGAGCTGTTTTTT.

This rearrangement joins TRBV6-2 or TRBV6-3 to TRBJ2-5, with D possibly being TRBD1 (5 bases). Between the trimmed V and J ends, which lost 2 bases and 3 bases, there was a span of 19 bases. CDR3 length equals 17 residues. Looked up from germline, CDR1 is MNHEY and CDR2 is SVGEGT. In DNA form, the CDR3 reads TGTGCCAGCAGTTACCCTTGGGGCACGCGTCATGAAGAGACCCAGTACTTC. It codes for CASSYPWGTRHEETQYF.

The chain uses TRBV27 and TRBJ2-1; 8 positions match TRBD2. With 5 bases clipped from V and 2 bases from J, the junction kept 11 bases outside the gene matches. The CDR3 totals 17 residues. Germline V gene sequence: CDR1 MNHEY, CDR2 SMNVEV (reference sequence). CDR3 DNA sequence: TGTGCCAGCAGTGCGCCCCCGGGACTAGGGGCCTACAATGAGCAGTTCTTC. The encoded protein is CASSAPPGLGAYNEQFF.

The V gene is TRBV9, the J gene TRBJ2-7; D perhaps matches TRBD2 (5 bases). The germline V gene encodes CDR1 SGDLS and CDR2 YYNGEE. CDR3 length equals 14 residues. V lost 1 base and J 5 bases, leaving 13 bases between the germline ends. This CDR3 reads CASSVRDYSHEQYF. Here the CDR3 DNA reads TGTGCCAGCAGCGTACGAGACTATTCCCACGAGCAGTACTTC.

The V and J genes are TRBV7-9 and TRBJ1-6; D is perhaps TRBD1 (5 bases). Germline values: CDR1 SEHNR, CDR2 FQNEAQ (reference sequence). V shed 3 bases and J shed 10 bases, with 16 bases lying between them. The CDR3 contains 15 residues. The CDR3 DNA is TGTGCCAGCAGCTTCGTTGTCCAGGGAACATCACCCCTCCACTTT. Its translation is CASSFVVQGTSPLHF. Based on the CDR3 plus reference TRBV7-9 and TRBJ1-6, the full variable domain is DTGVSQNPRHKITKRGQNVTFRCDPISEHNRLYWYRQTLGQGPEFLTYFQNEAQLEKSRLLSDRFSAERPKGSFSTLEIQRTEQGDSAMYLCASSFVVQGTSPLHFGNGTRLTVT.

V is TRBV7-2 and J is TRBJ2-7, with TRBD1 as a possible D gene (6 bases). The CDR3 is 14 amino acids. Per germline, CDR1 SGHTA and CDR2 FQGNSA. Trimming cost V 1 base and J 0 bases, with 7 bases left between them. CDR3 sequence: CASSLEGGSYEQYF. The CDR3 bases are TGTGCCAGCAGCTTAGAAGGGGGCTCCTACGAGCAGTACTTC. Drawing the rest from reference TRBV7-2 and TRBJ2-7, the complete variable domain is GAGVSQSPSNKVTEKGKDVELRCDPISGHTALYWYRQSLGQGLEFLIYFQGNSAPDKSGLPSDRFSAERTGGSVSTLTIQRTQQEDSAVYLCASSLEGGSYEQYFGPGTRLTVT.

This sequence joins TRBV19 and TRBJ2-3; perhaps TRBD2 as D (6 bases). The CDR3 runs to 15 residues. V was cut by 3 bases and J by 1 base, with 11 bases left in between. Germline loops: CDR1 LNHDA, CDR2 SQIVND (reference sequence). This chain's CDR3 is CASSMWGGGTDTQYF. The CDR3 DNA follows: TGTGCCAGTAGTATGTGGGGAGGTGGCACAGATACGCAGTATTTT.

In this sample, this clone turned up once. J is TRBJ2-1 and V is TRBV25-1; 10 nucleotides agree with TRBD2. Germline lookup yields CDR1 MGHDK and CDR2 SYGVNS. There are 16 residues in the CDR3. V dropped 1 base and J dropped 2; count of bases not matched to a gene: 2. The CDR3 region has the DNA TGTGCCAGCAGTGAATCAAGCGGGAGGGCCTACAATGAGCAGTTCTTC. Amino acid sequence: CASSESSGRAYNEQFF. The complete variable domain, with remaining parts taken from reference TRBV25-1 and TRBJ2-1, reads EADIYQTPRYLVIGTGKKITLECSQTMGHDKMYWYQQDPGMELHLIHYSYGVNSTEKGDLSSESTVSRIRTEHFPLTLESARPSHTSQYLCASSESSGRAYNEQFFGPGTRLTVL.

The chain uses TRBV27 and TRBJ2-5; 12 bases are a match to TRBD2. The CDR3 is made up of 16 amino acids. V was pared by 5 bases and J by 2 bases, with 6 bases of the junction left unmatched. The V gene's germline CDR1 is MNHEY and CDR2 SMNVEV (reference sequence). CDR3 amino acids: CASSRIGTSGQETQYF. CDR3 DNA sequence: TGTGCCAGCAGTCGAATCGGGACTAGCGGGCAAGAGACCCAGTACTTC.

The chain has TRBV2 and TRBJ1-1, with D perhaps TRBD1 (6 bases). Germline assignment: CDR1 SNHLY and CDR2 FYNNEI. Trimming shortened V by 8 bases and J by 1 base, and 11 bases separated the two germline ends. This CDR3 comprises 13 residues. CDR3 region: CASQGQRNTEAFF. The DNA of the CDR3 is TGTGCCAGCCAAGGACAGAGGAACACTGAAGCTTTCTTT.

The chain joins TRBV7-2 to TRBJ2-3; D remains unclear. This CDR3 contains 14 residues. The V gene's germline CDR1 is SGHTA and CDR2 FQGNSA. Trimming removed 1 base at V and 3 bases at J, with 8 bases between. The CDR3 nucleotides are TGTGCCAGCAGCTTAGTGGCGGCGACAGATACGCAGTATTTT. It codes for CASSLVAATDTQYF.

This chain connects TRBV4-2 to TRBJ2-7; D is possibly TRBD2 (6 bases). This CDR3 is 14 amino acids long. From germline, CDR1 is LGHNA and CDR2 YNFKEQ. The V and J ends lost 3 bases and 1 base respectively, with 10 bases between them. CDR3 coding DNA: TGTGCCAGCAGCCAGGGGGGAGAGTCCTACGAGCAGTACTTC. Translating it yields CASSQGGESYEQYF.

V and J are TRBV7-3 and TRBJ2-1; possible D gene TRBD1, 7 bases. Trimming pared 0 bases from V and 5 bases from J, leaving 14 bases between. The CDR3 sequence is 16 residues long. The V gene's germline CDR1 is SGHTA and CDR2 FQGTGA. The CDR3 loop is CASSLTGRTGDNEQFF. DNA for the CDR3: TGTGCCAGCAGCTTAACGGGGAGGACAGGCGACAATGAGCAGTTCTTC.

The table lists this clone with a count of one. CDR3 DNA: TGTGCCAGCAGCCCCCGGGATACAATGAACACTGAAGCTTTCTTT. It is translated as CASSPRDTMNTEAFF. V and J are TRBV4-2 and TRBJ1-1; D is unresolved. The ends were cut back, 4 bases at V and 0 bases at J, with 12 bases in the middle. The germline gives CDR1 LGHNA, CDR2 YNFKEQ. The CDR3 runs 15 residues.

This chain links TRBV6-2 or TRBV6-3 with TRBJ2-7; tentatively, D is TRBD1 (6 bases). V lost 4 bases, J lost 6 bases, and 16 bases lay in between. Germline CDR1 reads MNHEY; CDR2 reads SVGEGT. This CDR3 contains 14 residues. The CDR3 nucleotides are TGTGCCAGCAGTTGGGGACGGACAGTCCCCGAGCAGTACTTC. Amino acids: CASSWGRTVPEQYF.